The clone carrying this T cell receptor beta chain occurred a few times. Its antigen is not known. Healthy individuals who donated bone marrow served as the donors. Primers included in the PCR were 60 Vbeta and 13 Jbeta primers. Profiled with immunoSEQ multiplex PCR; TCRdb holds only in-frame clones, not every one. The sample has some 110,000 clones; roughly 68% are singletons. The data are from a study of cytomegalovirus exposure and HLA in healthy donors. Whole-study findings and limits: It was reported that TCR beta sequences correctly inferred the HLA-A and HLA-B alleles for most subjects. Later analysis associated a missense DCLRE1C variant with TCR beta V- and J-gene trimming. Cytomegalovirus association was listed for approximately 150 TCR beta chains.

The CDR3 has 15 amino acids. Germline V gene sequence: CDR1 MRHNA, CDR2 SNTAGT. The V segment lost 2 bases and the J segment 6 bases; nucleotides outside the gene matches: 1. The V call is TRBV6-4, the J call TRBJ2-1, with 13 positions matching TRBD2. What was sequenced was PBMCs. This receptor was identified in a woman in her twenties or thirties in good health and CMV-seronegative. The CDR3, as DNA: TGTGCCAGCAGTGACAGGACTAGCGGGAGCAATGAGCAGTTCTTC. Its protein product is CASSDRTSGSNEQFF.